This TCR beta chain was identified in a study of OX40 agonist ivuxolimab in advanced cancers. TCRdb's table, derived via immunoSEQ multiplex PCR, lists solely in-frame clones and lacks some. Among 60,000 to 90,000 clones listed, about 88% were seen once. The CDR3 runs to 14 residues. J gave up 3 bases and V 8 bases, and 7 bases lay outside the gene matches. Germline loops: CDR1 ENHRY, CDR2 SYGVKD. This clonotype was sampled from an adult with an advanced solid tumor such as melanoma, head and neck, liver or kidney cancer. Here the sequenced sample was CD4+ or CD8+ T cells sorted from blood, taken in a trial of the OX40 agonist ivuxolimab. V gene TRBV10-3 combines with J gene TRBJ2-3; 8 positions match TRBD2. CDR3 loop: CAIGLAGGTDTQYF. The CDR3 nucleotides are TGTGCCATCGGGTTGGCGGGGGGTACAGATACGCAGTATTTT.